This entry lists 31 T cell receptor beta chains sequenced from one sample in a study of blood T cells in healthy people across ages. PCR was performed a second time for 7 to 11 cycles using a sample-barcoded 5' primer and a J-beta primer mix. In TCRdb, the 5' RACE reads were re-called with MiXCR into one record per CDR3 protein. The sample contains about 1.6 million distinct CDR3 sequences, about 31% of which appear only once. Sequencing was performed on blood. These receptors originate from a woman between 25 and 40 years old in good health.

The DNA for the CDR3 is TGCAGCCTCGGCTCAGATACGCAGTATTTT. This sequence encodes CSLGSDTQYF. The chain links TRBV29-1 to TRBJ2-3; D gene uncertain. Germline V gene lookup returns CDR1 SQVTM and CDR2 ANQGSEA. CDR3 length equals 10 residues. V shed 8 bases and J shed 4 bases, with 7 bases lying between them.

This clonotype was recorded at least ten times. This chain joins TRBV29-1 and TRBJ2-7, with 10 bases fitting TRBD2. The CDR3 runs to 15 residues. CDR1 is SQVTM and CDR2 is ANQGSEA in the germline V gene. J lost 0 bases, V lost 6 bases, and 8 bases had no gene match. The CDR3 nucleotides read TGCAGCGTCCTAAGCGCTAGCGGGAGCTCCTACGAGCAGTACTTC. Residues: CSVLSASGSSYEQYF.

V is TRBV5-1 and J is TRBJ2-2; 9 nucleotides line up with TRBD2. V shed 4 bases, J shed 7 bases, and the junction held 14 bases outside the gene matches. The CDR3 totals 17 residues. Germline V gives CDR1 SGHRS, CDR2 YFSETQ. CDR3 coding DNA: TGCGCCAGCAGCCCCGGCCGTAGCGGGAGTCCGGTCGGGGAGCTGTTTTTT. Protein product: CASSPGRSGSPVGELFF.

This clonotype was observed once. The chain employs TRBV6-1 and TRBJ1-1; tentative D call: TRBD1 (5 bases). Germline lookup yields CDR1 MNHNS and CDR2 SASEGT. This CDR3 comprises 15 residues. Trimming took 0 bases from V and 3 from J, leaving 11 bases between them. Here the CDR3 reads CASSEARDEYTEAFF. The CDR3 DNA follows: TGTGCCAGCAGTGAAGCGCGGGACGAGTACACTGAAGCTTTCTTT.

This clonotype occurred a few times. This chain uses TRBV7-9 with TRBJ2-3; TRBD1 matches at 7 bases. V trimming: 2 bases; J trimming: 2 bases; junction bases outside the gene matches: 4. The CDR3 covers 15 residues. CDR1 SEHNR and CDR2 FQNEAQ come from the germline V gene (reference sequence). DNA of the CDR3: TGTGCCAGCAGCTTACAGGGGGACCCCACAGATACGCAGTATTTT. Residues: CASSLQGDPTDTQYF.

Worth noting for this clonotype: A much bigger clone sits one base away, suggesting this may be a read error. The J gene is TRBJ2-1, the V gene TRBV20-1, with D unresolved. The CDR3 runs 10 residues. Germline lookup yields CDR1 DFQATT and CDR2 SNEGSKA (reference sequence). CDR3 DNA sequence: TGCAGTGCCAGAGAAAATGGGCAGTTCTTC. Translated, it gives CSARENGQFF.

The table lists this clonotype with a count of one. This chain links TRBV5-1 with TRBJ2-3; maybe TRBD2 (7 bases). V was cut by 3 bases and J by 2 bases, with 22 bases left in between. Per the germline V gene, CDR1 is SGHRS and CDR2 is YFSETQ. CDR3 length: 18 residues. CDR3 in amino acids: CASSSPDPLGGPTDTQYF. CDR3 nucleotides: TGCGCCAGCAGCTCGCCTGATCCGCTCGGGGGGCCCACAGATACGCAGTATTTT. Full variable domain (remainder filled in from reference TRBV5-1 and TRBJ2-3): KAGVTQTPRYLIKTRGQQVTLSCSPISGHRSVSWYQQTPGQGLQFLFEYFSETQRNKGNFPGRFSGRQFSNSRSEMNVSTLELGDSALYLCASSSPDPLGGPTDTQYFGPGTRLTVL.

The chain combines TRBV5-1 with TRBJ2-3; possible D gene TRBD1, 5 bases. There are 17 residues in the CDR3. The germline gives CDR1 SGHRS, CDR2 YFSETQ. Trimming removed 0 bases at V and 1 base at J, with 15 bases between. The CDR3 is CASSLGLDSRGTDTQYF. The CDR3 DNA is TGCGCCAGCAGCTTGGGCCTAGACAGCCGCGGCACAGATACGCAGTATTTT.

The CDR3, as DNA: TGTGCCAGCAGCACACCTACTCGGACTAGGGGTTTCGATGAGCAGTTCTTC. Amino acid sequence: CASSTPTRTRGFDEQFF. The chain links TRBV2 to TRBJ2-1; 7 bases match TRBD2. Trimming took 6 bases from V and 8 from J; bases not matched to a gene: 19. Per the germline V gene, CDR1 is SNHLY and CDR2 is FYNNEI. CDR3 length equals 17 residues.

The J gene is TRBJ2-7, the V gene TRBV19; D remains unclear. CDR3 length: 13 residues. With 3 bases removed from V and 0 bases from J, the gap between germline ends came to 6 bases. Germline V CDR1 and CDR2: LNHDA, SQIVND (reference sequence). CDR3 DNA: TGTGCCAGTAGTATTGGGTTCTCCTACGAGCAGTACTTC. Protein product: CASSIGFSYEQYF.

The chain combines TRBV28 with TRBJ1-1; possibly TRBD1 for D (5 bases). The CDR3 sequence is 14 residues long. The V gene lost 2 bases and the J gene lost 10 bases, with 17 bases spanning the gap. Germline CDR1 is MDHEN and CDR2 is SYDVKM. The CDR3 DNA follows: TGTGCCAGCAGTTTAGCGCAGGGCCCAGAGGGAGCTTTCTTT. As protein: CASSLAQGPEGAFF.

The rearrangement links TRBV10-3 to TRBJ1-1, with D perhaps matching TRBD1 (6 bases). The CDR3 covers 16 residues. Germline V gene sequence: CDR1 ENHRY, CDR2 SYGVKD. Trimming cost V 4 bases and J 0 bases, with 15 bases left between them. The CDR3 bases are TGTGCCATCAGTGCTAAGGACAGCAACATGAACACTGAAGCTTTCTTT. Translation gives CAISAKDSNMNTEAFF.

V usage is TRBV12-5 and J usage is TRBJ1-2; D might be TRBD1 (5 bases). The CDR3 contains 15 residues. The germline V gene encodes CDR1 LGHNT and CDR2 FRNRAP. V was shortened by 4 bases and J by 4 bases, with 16 bases between the two germline ends. In DNA, the CDR3 is TGTGCTAGTGGTTCCTCCTCCAGGGCAACCTATGGCTACACCTTC. Protein: CASGSSSRATYGYTF.

In the case of this clonotype: This clone may be a read error of a much larger clone one base away. The V and J genes are TRBV25-1 and TRBJ2-6; D assignment may be TRBD1 or TRBD2 (6 bases each). The CDR3 covers 15 residues. The germline CDR1 and CDR2 sequences are MGHDK and SYGVNS. CDR3 protein: CASSEEGSGANVRTF. DNA for the CDR3: TGTGCCAGCAGTGAGGAGGGTTCAGGGGCCAACGTCCGGACTTTC.

The gene calls are TRBV30 and TRBJ2-7, with D tentatively TRBD1 (5 bases). Germline-derived CDR1 and CDR2 are GTSNPN and SVGIG (reference sequence). This CDR3 is 11 amino acids long. V was cut by 4 bases and J by 5 bases, with 9 bases left in between. The CDR3 coding sequence is TGTGCCTGGATAGCAGGGCACGAGCAGTACTTC. Translating it yields CAWIAGHEQYF.

Points on this clonotype: Given a much more abundant clone one base away, this may be a read error. The chain couples TRBV29-1 to TRBJ1-5, with D uncertain. V lost 6 bases and J lost 13, with 16 bases in between. The CDR3 has 11 residues. CDR1 is SQVTM and CDR2 is ANQGSEA in the germline V gene. In DNA, the CDR3 is TGCAGCGTCAAAGAAGGGCAGGCTCAGCATTTT. As protein: CSVKEGQAQHF. Looking up the rest from reference TRBV29-1 and TRBJ1-5 gives the full variable domain: SAVISQKPSRDICQRGTSLTIQCQVDSQVTMMFWYRQQPGQSLTLIATANQGSEATYESGFVIDKFPISRPNLTFSTLTVSNMSPEDSSIYLCSVKEGQAQHFGDGTRLSIL.

V and J are TRBV28 and TRBJ1-1; weak D call: TRBD1 (5 bases). This CDR3 has 15 amino acids. Germline loops: CDR1 MDHEN, CDR2 SYDVKM. Trimming shortened V by 8 bases and J by 4 bases, and 20 bases separated the two germline ends. CDR3 residues: CASPLKPQGPTEAFF. CDR3 DNA sequence: TGTGCCAGCCCCCTCAAACCTCAGGGACCCACTGAAGCTTTCTTT.

This chain joins TRBV13 and TRBJ2-7, with 9 bases that match TRBD1. In germline, CDR1 is PRHDT, CDR2 FYEKMQ (reference sequence). The CDR3 is 14 residues long. V dropped 5 bases and J dropped 5; count of bases not matched to a gene: 7. The CDR3 reads CASSKTGGADEQYV. The CDR3 region has the DNA TGTGCCAGCAGCAAGACAGGGGGTGCGGACGAGCAGTACGTC.

The rearrangement uses TRBV12-5 and TRBJ2-1; no reliable D call. The CDR3 runs to 13 residues. Germline lookup yields CDR1 LGHNT and CDR2 FRNRAP. The ends were cut back, 5 bases at V and 9 bases at J, with 14 bases in the middle. CDR3 DNA sequence: TGTGCTAGTGGTCCAGACCCGTGTTCTGAGCAGTTCTTC. The encoded protein is CASGPDPCSEQFF.

This clonotype was seen at least ten times. The chain uses TRBV29-1 and TRBJ2-7; D is perhaps TRBD1 (6 bases). CDR3 length equals 15 residues. The V end lost 2 bases, the J end lost 1 base, and 15 bases lay between the germline ends. Germline V gives CDR1 SQVTM, CDR2 ANQGSEA. The CDR3 region has the DNA TGCAGCGTTGAAACCCCGGGACACAAATCCTACGAGCAGTACTTC. Translation: CSVETPGHKSYEQYF.

This sequence joins TRBV24-1 and TRBJ2-2, with TRBD2 as a possible D gene (5 bases). This CDR3 comprises 17 residues. CDR1 and CDR2 (germline): KGHDR, SFDVKD. V lost 4 bases, J lost 1 base, and 15 bases lay in between. The CDR3 DNA reads TGTGCCACCAGTGAAACGTTTCTAGGGAGGAACACCGGGGAGCTGTTTTTT. Amino acids: CATSETFLGRNTGELFF.

The chain couples TRBV9 to TRBJ1-1, with D possibly TRBD1 on 6 matching bases. CDR1 SGDLS and CDR2 YYNGEE come from the germline V gene. V was cut by 3 bases and J by 3 bases, with 12 bases left in between. The CDR3 contains 14 residues. CDR3 protein: CASSGDTRDTEAFF. The CDR3 DNA sequence: TGTGCCAGCAGCGGGGACACACGAGACACTGAAGCTTTCTTT.

About this clonotype itself: One junction end disagrees with the germline gene, perhaps due to a read error. J is TRBJ2-3 and V is TRBV4-2; D is undetermined. This CDR3 has 12 amino acids. Looked up from germline, CDR1 is LGHNA and CDR2 is YNFKEQ. In DNA form, the CDR3 reads TGTGCCAGCAACCAAGATACGGATACGCAGTATTTT. The encoded protein is CASNQDTDTQYF.

This chain uses TRBV15 with TRBJ2-1; 9 bases are shared with TRBD1. Matching the DNA end better, TRBJ2-7 makes the J call doubtful. This CDR3 region has 15 residues. CDR1 is LNHNV and CDR2 is YYDKDF in the germline V gene (reference sequence). CDR3 nucleotides: TGTGCCACCAGTTTAACAGGGGGCTCCTACAATGAGCAGTACTTC. Its protein is CATSLTGGSYNEQYF.

The rearrangement joins TRBV6-5 to TRBJ2-7; D might be TRBD1 (5 bases). Trimming pared 6 bases from V and 3 bases from J, leaving 12 bases between. The CDR3 totals 13 residues. Germline assignment: CDR1 MNHEY and CDR2 SVGAGI. This chain's CDR3 is CASRQTENYEQYF. The DNA for the CDR3 is TGTGCCAGCAGGCAGACAGAGAACTACGAGCAGTACTTC.

The CDR3 DNA reads as TGCGCCAGCAGCTTGGGGGGCCGACAGGGCCCTGGGCAGATCCAGTACTTC. The encoded protein is CASSLGGRQGPGQIQYF. V gene TRBV5-1 combines with J gene TRBJ2-5; 7 bases are a match to TRBD1. Germline CDR1 reads SGHRS; CDR2 reads YFSETQ. The CDR3 contains 17 residues. V was clipped by 0 bases and J by 10 bases; unmatched bases: 18.

As to this clonotype: At one boundary the junction diverges from the germline segment, which might be a read error. The chain links TRBV2 to TRBJ2-1, with 13 bases identical to TRBD2. Germline values: CDR1 SNHLY, CDR2 FYNNEI. The length of the CDR3 is 15 residues. The DNA of the CDR3 is TGTGCCAGCAGTGGTACTAGCGGGGGGGCCAATGAGCACTTCTTC. Protein product: CASSGTSGGANEHFF.

This clonotype occurred a few times. The chain links TRBV3-1 to TRBJ1-2; no clear D gene. There are 13 residues in the CDR3. Trimming removed 1 base at V and 7 bases at J, with 10 bases between. Germline V gene data show CDR1 as LGHDT and CDR2 as YNNKEL (reference sequence). The CDR3 sequence is CASSQVSEGGYTF. CDR3 in DNA: TGTGCCAGCAGCCAAGTCAGTGAGGGTGGCTACACCTTC.

Only a few counts were recorded for this clonotype. The rearrangement links TRBV27 to TRBJ1-2; TRBD1 matches 7 bases. This CDR3 has 15 residues. The trim removed 5 bases at V and 7 bases at J, leaving 13 bases unmatched. Germline CDR1 reads MNHEY; CDR2 reads SMNVEV (reference sequence). In nucleotides, the CDR3 is TGTGCCAGCAGTCTCATGTCCGACAGGGTTGGTGGCTACACCTTC. Translation gives CASSLMSDRVGGYTF.

The CDR3 region is CASSVEGLAVNEQFF. The CDR3 region has the DNA TGTGCCAGCAGCGTAGAAGGACTAGCGGTCAATGAGCAGTTCTTC. The V call is TRBV9, the J call TRBJ2-1, with 10 nucleotides matching TRBD2. J gave up 6 bases and V 0 bases, and 3 bases lay outside the gene matches. The CDR3 runs to 15 residues. Germline V gene sequence: CDR1 SGDLS, CDR2 YYNGEE.

The table lists this clonotype with many counts. This chain links TRBV5-5 with TRBJ2-3; 14 nucleotides align to TRBD2. This CDR3 spans 17 amino acids. The germline V gene has CDR1 SGHKS and CDR2 YYEKEE (reference sequence). Trimming removed 4 bases from V and 0 bases from J; junction bases left unmatched: 4. The CDR3 coding sequence is TGTGCCAGCAGCGCCCGGACTAGCGGGGGGAGCACAGATACGCAGTATTTT. Its translation: CASSARTSGGSTDTQYF.